The T cell receptor (beta chain) described here comes from a study of spatial heterogeneity in lung cancer. This clonotype was observed many times. Unique molecular identifiers tagged every individual TCR cDNA molecule. MiXCR, applied by TCRdb to the 5' RACE reads, yields one record per CDR3 protein. The top ten clones hold roughly 10% of a sample with roughly 48,000 distinct CDR3 sequences, less than 5.5% of them seen once. The time point denotes: sample taken at primary tumor resection. This TCR was recovered from a male donor with early-stage non-small cell lung cancer. The sequenced sample was PBMCs, obtained at surgery.

CDR3 bases: TGTGCCAGCAGCCACCGGGACAGTCTCTACGAGCAGTACTTC. Protein sequence: CASSHRDSLYEQYF. The chain links TRBV7-9 to TRBJ2-7; 7 bases align to TRBD1. The CDR3 runs 14 residues. J was trimmed by 3 bases and V by 5 bases; bases with no gene match: 7. Germline assignment: CDR1 SEHNR and CDR2 FQNEAQ (reference sequence). The variable domain in full, completed from reference TRBV7-9 and TRBJ2-7, reads DTGVSQNPRHKITKRGQNVTFRCDPISEHNRLYWYRQTLGQGPEFLTYFQNEAQLEKSRLLSDRFSAERPKGSFSTLEIQRTEQGDSAMYLCASSHRDSLYEQYFGPGTRLTVT.